This T cell receptor (beta chain) originates from a study of T cells in Graves' hyperthyroidism and ophthalmopathy. Study observations and caveats: Ophthalmopathy was told apart from stable hyperthyroidism by a 13 V-J model.

Germline V gene sequence: CDR1 SNHLY, CDR2 FYNNEI. After removal of 4 bases from V and 6 bases from J, the junction contained 7 bases not matched to a gene. This CDR3 is built from 15 residues. There were TCR beta CDR3 regions amplified from RNA transcripts. The TCR CDR3 was amplified in a first-round RT-PCR using the HTBI primer set. MiXCR was run by TCRdb on the multiplex PCR reads, yielding one entry per CDR3 protein. This table holds fewer than 700,000 distinct CDR3 sequences, 17% found once. Ten or more counts support this clonotype. Its antigen is undetermined. About 10 ml of fresh peripheral blood supplied the PBMCs.

The V and J genes are TRBV2 and TRBJ1-5; 9 bases fit TRBD1. Sample: blood. This clonotype was sampled from a young woman with Graves' ophthalmopathy. CDR3 in DNA: TGTGCCAGCAGTGTGGGACAGGGCAGGGGTCAGCCCCAGCATTTT. Its protein product is CASSVGQGRGQPQHF. Full variable domain (missing parts from reference TRBV2 and TRBJ1-5): EPEVTQTPSHQVTQMGQEVILRCVPISNHLYFYWYRQILGQKVEFLVSFYNNEISEKSEIFDDQFSVERPDGSNFTLKIRSTKLEDSAMYFCASSVGQGRGQPQHFGDGTRLSIL.